Listed below are T cell receptor beta chains from one sample, sequenced in a study of regulatory T cells in long-lasting Graves disease. MiXCR, applied by TCRdb to the multiplex PCR reads, yields one record per CDR3 protein. The sample lists fewer than 400,000 distinct CDR3 sequences; about 19% were seen once. This sample comprised peripheral blood mononuclear cells (PBMCs), obtained when the disease was refractory, from a patient treated with antithyroid drugs. The receptors come from a female donor with Graves disease. Each CDR3 is given with its conserved first and last residue. D genes are given only for firm matches. Rows may omit the clone size; those that give it use once, few, many or a size class.

D gene: NA
J gene: TRBJ1-6
clone size: NA
V gene: TRBV20-1
CDR3 DNA: TGCAGTGCTAGAGATGCCCAGCTCAATTCACCCCTCCACTTT
CDR3 protein: CSARDAQLNSPLHF

D gene: NA
J gene: TRBJ2-7
clone size: few
V gene: TRBV5-1
CDR3 DNA: TGCGCCAGCACCAAGGGACGTCCGGGATTTGCCTACGAGCAGTACTTC
CDR3 protein: CASTKGRPGFAYEQYF

D gene: NA
J gene: TRBJ2-5
clone size: NA
V gene: TRBV7-2
CDR3 DNA: TGTGCCAGCAGCTTAGAGAGGGCAGGGGTAGAGACCCAGTACTTC
CDR3 protein: CASSLERAGVETQYF

D gene: TRBD1
J gene: TRBJ2-7
clone size: NA
V gene: TRBV6-2/TRBV6-3
CDR3 DNA: TGTGCCAGCACCGAGGGGACAGGGGGTAGCTACGAGCGGTACTTC
CDR3 protein: CASTEGTGGSYERYF

D gene: NA
J gene: TRBJ1-2
clone size: NA
V gene: TRBV7-2
CDR3 DNA: TGTGCCAGCAGCTTACAGGGGTTTGGCTATGGCTACACCTTC
CDR3 protein: CASSLQGFGYGYTF

D gene: NA
J gene: TRBJ2-7
clone size: few
V gene: TRBV6-2/TRBV6-3
CDR3 DNA: TGTGCCAGCAGACTCGTCTACGAGCAGTACTTC
CDR3 protein: CASRLVYEQYF

D gene: NA
J gene: TRBJ1-6
clone size: few
V gene: TRBV4-3
CDR3 DNA: TGCGCCAGCAGCCCGGGACCTGGCTCACCCCTCCACTTT
CDR3 protein: CASSPGPGSPLHF

D gene: NA
J gene: TRBJ1-2
clone size: NA
V gene: TRBV29-1
CDR3 DNA: TGCAGCGTTGATGGTTTGAAAGACAGGACCCGACGTGGCGGCTACACCTTC
CDR3 protein: CSVDGLKDRTRRGGYTF

D gene: TRBD1
J gene: TRBJ1-2
clone size: NA
V gene: TRBV14
CDR3 DNA: TGTGCCAGCAGCCAAGATGAGGGGGCTCCTGGCTACACCTTC
CDR3 protein: CASSQDEGAPGYTF

D gene: NA
J gene: TRBJ1-5
clone size: few
V gene: TRBV7-2
CDR3 DNA: TGTGCCAGCAGCTCGGACGGTCAGCCCCAGCATTTT
CDR3 protein: CASSSDGQPQHF

D gene: TRBD2
J gene: TRBJ2-1
clone size: few
V gene: TRBV2
CDR3 DNA: TGTGCCAGCAGACCCGGGTCTCCCGGGACTAGCGGGAGCTCCTACAATGAGCAGTTCTTC
CDR3 protein: CASRPGSPGTSGSSYNEQFF

D gene: NA
J gene: TRBJ1-1
clone size: few
V gene: TRBV18
CDR3 DNA: TGTGCCAGCTCACCTGCAGTGTTGAACACTGAAGCTTTCTTT
CDR3 protein: CASSPAVLNTEAFF

D gene: NA
J gene: TRBJ2-5
clone size: few
V gene: TRBV4-1
CDR3 DNA: TGCGCCAGCAGCCCATCAGGGGTGGCAGAGACCCAGTACTTC
CDR3 protein: CASSPSGVAETQYF

D gene: TRBD2
J gene: TRBJ2-2
clone size: many
V gene: TRBV20-1
CDR3 DNA: TGCAGTGCTAGAGTGCATGGCGGGAGGGCCAGTAACACCGGGGAGCTGTTTTTT
CDR3 protein: CSARVHGGRASNTGELFF

D gene: TRBD1
J gene: TRBJ1-5
clone size: few
V gene: TRBV30
CDR3 DNA: TGTGCCTGGAGAGACAGGGGGCCCAATCAGCCCCAGCATTTT
CDR3 protein: CAWRDRGPNQPQHF

D gene: NA
J gene: TRBJ1-5
clone size: few
V gene: TRBV6-1
CDR3 DNA: TGTGCCAGCAGCCTCTCCCGAAAGCCCCAGCATTTT
CDR3 protein: CASSLSRKPQHF

D gene: NA
J gene: TRBJ2-1
clone size: NA
V gene: TRBV11-3
CDR3 DNA: TGTGCCAGCAGCTTAGGAGGGTCGCACAATGAGCAGTTCTTC
CDR3 protein: CASSLGGSHNEQFF

D gene: TRBD2
J gene: TRBJ2-5
clone size: once
V gene: TRBV6-2/TRBV6-3
CDR3 DNA: TGTGCCAGCAGTTACTCCGGACTAGCGGGAGGCCGCTTAGAGACCCAGTACTTC
CDR3 protein: CASSYSGLAGGRLETQYF